This is a list of T cell receptor beta chains from one sample in a study of response to subunit inactivated influenza vaccine. TCRdb reprocessed the RT-PCR reads with MiXCR, giving one entry per CDR3 protein. The sample contains 500,000 to 600,000 distinct CDR3 sequences, 12% to 15% of which appear only once. The sample here was PBMCs from blood, taken 12 days after vaccination. The receptor source for this set is a man aged 50-59 years who received an inactivated influenza vaccine. Both conserved end residues are part of each CDR3. Fields, in order: V gene, J gene, D gene, clone size, CDR3 DNA, CDR3 protein. A D gene is named only where the DNA matches it firmly. Only some rows state a clone size, as once, few, many or a class for expanded clones.

v_call: TRBV5-1
j_call: TRBJ2-2
d_call: -
clone_size: few
cdr3_nt: TGCGCCAGCAGCTTGGAGGGTTTCCGGGCCGGGGAGCTGTTTTTT
cdr3_aa: CASSLEGFRAGELFF

v_call: TRBV12-3/TRBV12-4
j_call: TRBJ1-1
d_call: -
clone_size: -
cdr3_nt: TGTGCCAGCAGTTTCAGCGCGCAGGGGCTTGAAGCTTTCTTT
cdr3_aa: CASSFSAQGLEAFF

v_call: TRBV9
j_call: TRBJ1-6
d_call: -
clone_size: few
cdr3_nt: TGTGCCAGCAGCCTAAGGGGCCAGGGGAGTTCACCCCTCCACTTT
cdr3_aa: CASSLRGQGSSPLHF

v_call: TRBV20-1
j_call: TRBJ2-7
d_call: TRBD2
clone_size: -
cdr3_nt: TGCAGTGCTAGAGATGGGGCTAGCGGGAGGATCCCCGAGCAGTACTTC
cdr3_aa: CSARDGASGRIPEQYF

v_call: TRBV5-1
j_call: TRBJ1-6
d_call: -
clone_size: many
cdr3_nt: TGCGCCAGCAGCGGAGACAGAGGGTCACCCCTCCACTTT
cdr3_aa: CASSGDRGSPLHF

v_call: TRBV16
j_call: TRBJ2-3
d_call: -
clone_size: -
cdr3_nt: TGTGCCAGCAGCTACAATAGTCAAGGAACGCAGTATTTT
cdr3_aa: CASSYNSQGTQYF

v_call: TRBV25-1
j_call: TRBJ2-7
d_call: -
clone_size: -
cdr3_nt: TGTGCCAGCAGTGTGGGGAGACACCTATCCTACGAGCAGTACTTC
cdr3_aa: CASSVGRHLSYEQYF

v_call: TRBV6-2/TRBV6-3
j_call: TRBJ1-5
d_call: -
clone_size: few
cdr3_nt: TGTGCCAGCAGTTACGGGGGGCGGAATCAGCCCCAGCATTTT
cdr3_aa: CASSYGGRNQPQHF

v_call: TRBV7-9
j_call: TRBJ2-2
d_call: TRBD1
clone_size: many
cdr3_nt: TGTGCCAGCAGCTTGGGACAGGGCGAAAACACCGGGGAGCTGTTTTTT
cdr3_aa: CASSLGQGENTGELFF

v_call: TRBV4-2
j_call: TRBJ2-1
d_call: TRBD2
clone_size: few
cdr3_nt: TGTGCCAGCAGCCAACCAACTAGCGGGAGACGCCCCCACAATGAGCAGTTCTTC
cdr3_aa: CASSQPTSGRRPHNEQFF

v_call: TRBV10-3
j_call: TRBJ2-6
d_call: TRBD2
clone_size: -
cdr3_nt: TGTGCCATCAGTGACCGCCGACTAGCGGGAGCCTCTGGGGCCAACGTCCTGACTTTC
cdr3_aa: CAISDRRLAGASGANVLTF

v_call: TRBV27
j_call: TRBJ2-4
d_call: -
clone_size: -
cdr3_nt: TGTGCCAGCAGTTTATTTGGGGGAGTCGGAAACATTCAGTACTTC
cdr3_aa: CASSLFGGVGNIQYF

v_call: TRBV7-2
j_call: TRBJ1-1
d_call: -
clone_size: many
cdr3_nt: TGTGCCAGCAGCTTATTAGTGGTGGGCACTGAAGCTTTCTTT
cdr3_aa: CASSLLVVGTEAFF

v_call: TRBV6-2/TRBV6-3
j_call: TRBJ1-1
d_call: -
clone_size: few
cdr3_nt: TGTGCCAGCACTTTGGGGGTAAGGACTGAAGCTTTCTTT
cdr3_aa: CASTLGVRTEAFF

v_call: TRBV4-3
j_call: TRBJ1-2
d_call: -
clone_size: -
cdr3_nt: TGCGCCAGCAGCCCGGGACGGATAGGCCTCTATGGCTACACCTTC
cdr3_aa: CASSPGRIGLYGYTF

v_call: TRBV28
j_call: TRBJ2-3
d_call: TRBD2
clone_size: few
cdr3_nt: TGTGCCAGCAGTTTACCGGCTAGCGGCCGTTACACAGATACGCAGTATTTT
cdr3_aa: CASSLPASGRYTDTQYF

v_call: TRBV18
j_call: TRBJ1-2
d_call: -
clone_size: few
cdr3_nt: TGTGCCAGCTCACCACCGGGGGGCAAAAACTATGGCTACACCTTC
cdr3_aa: CASSPPGGKNYGYTF

v_call: TRBV5-1
j_call: TRBJ2-2
d_call: TRBD1
clone_size: -
cdr3_nt: TGCGCCAGCAGCTTGGACCCAGGGGGCGGGACCGGGGAGCTGTTTTTT
cdr3_aa: CASSLDPGGGTGELFF

v_call: TRBV4-1
j_call: TRBJ2-1
d_call: TRBD2
clone_size: many
cdr3_nt: TGCGCCAGCAGCCGCGGGACTAGCGGCTACAATGAGCAGTTCTTC
cdr3_aa: CASSRGTSGYNEQFF

v_call: TRBV10-3
j_call: TRBJ2-3
d_call: TRBD1
clone_size: -
cdr3_nt: TGTGCCACCCATAGCTCGACAGGGGAGGCGGCAGATACGCAGTATTTT
cdr3_aa: CATHSSTGEAADTQYF

v_call: TRBV6-2/TRBV6-3
j_call: TRBJ1-4
d_call: -
clone_size: few
cdr3_nt: TGTGCCAGCAAGTCGGAAGATCCAAAACTGTTTTTT
cdr3_aa: CASKSEDPKLFF

v_call: TRBV3-1
j_call: TRBJ2-1
d_call: TRBD2
clone_size: -
cdr3_nt: TGTGCCAGCAGCCAGATAGCGGGGTCCCGCAATGAGCAGTTCTTC
cdr3_aa: CASSQIAGSRNEQFF

v_call: TRBV29-1
j_call: TRBJ2-1
d_call: -
clone_size: -
cdr3_nt: TGCAGCGCGAGCGGGACAGCAGCCTACAATGAGCAGTTCTTC
cdr3_aa: CSASGTAAYNEQFF

v_call: TRBV18
j_call: TRBJ2-1
d_call: TRBD2
clone_size: few
cdr3_nt: TGTGCCAGCTCACCAGTGCGGGGAGCGGGAGAGAGCTCCTACAATGAGCAGTTCTTC
cdr3_aa: CASSPVRGAGESSYNEQFF

v_call: TRBV5-1
j_call: TRBJ2-7
d_call: -
clone_size: -
cdr3_nt: TGCGCCAGCGGCTTGGATCCTCTATGGACGGATTCCTACGAGCAGTACTTC
cdr3_aa: CASGLDPLWTDSYEQYF

v_call: TRBV3-1
j_call: TRBJ2-3
d_call: -
clone_size: few
cdr3_nt: TGTGCCAGCAGCCATAACAAGGGGACTGGCACAGATACGCAGTATTTT
cdr3_aa: CASSHNKGTGTDTQYF

v_call: TRBV20-1
j_call: TRBJ1-4
d_call: -
clone_size: -
cdr3_nt: TGCAGTGCTAGAGTTGCAGGGTTCAGGGAAAAACTGTTTTTT
cdr3_aa: CSARVAGFREKLFF

v_call: TRBV5-4
j_call: TRBJ2-1
d_call: -
clone_size: many
cdr3_nt: TGTGCCAGCAGACCCACAGGGAGCTCCTACAATGAGCAGTTCTTC
cdr3_aa: CASRPTGSSYNEQFF

v_call: TRBV20-1
j_call: TRBJ1-6
d_call: TRBD1
clone_size: few
cdr3_nt: TGCAGTGCTTCTCCCGGGACAGGGTGGAATTCACCCCTCCACTTT
cdr3_aa: CSASPGTGWNSPLHF

v_call: TRBV3-1
j_call: TRBJ1-2
d_call: TRBD1
clone_size: many
cdr3_nt: TGTGCCAGCAGCCCAACCCGGACAGGGGACTATGGCTACACCTTC
cdr3_aa: CASSPTRTGDYGYTF

v_call: TRBV3-1
j_call: TRBJ2-1
d_call: TRBD2
clone_size: -
cdr3_nt: TGTGCCAGCAGGAAACGGGAGGGCCTCTACAATGAGCAGTTCTTC
cdr3_aa: CASRKREGLYNEQFF

v_call: TRBV6-2/TRBV6-3
j_call: TRBJ2-7
d_call: -
clone_size: few
cdr3_nt: TGTGCCAGCAGCGGACAATTCTACGAGCAGTACTTC
cdr3_aa: CASSGQFYEQYF

v_call: TRBV4-2
j_call: TRBJ2-7
d_call: TRBD1
clone_size: few
cdr3_nt: TGTGCCAGCAGCCAAGGGACAGGGAGTTTTTACGAGCAGTACTTC
cdr3_aa: CASSQGTGSFYEQYF

v_call: TRBV12-3/TRBV12-4
j_call: TRBJ1-4
d_call: -
clone_size: many
cdr3_nt: TGTGCCAGCAGTTTATTGACTAATGAAAAACTGTTTTTT
cdr3_aa: CASSLLTNEKLFF

v_call: TRBV5-1
j_call: TRBJ1-4
d_call: -
clone_size: few
cdr3_nt: TGCGCCAGCAGTTTCCGGACCGATAATGAAAAACTGTTTTTT
cdr3_aa: CASSFRTDNEKLFF

v_call: TRBV6-2/TRBV6-3
j_call: TRBJ2-5
d_call: -
clone_size: -
cdr3_nt: TGTGCCAGCGGGAACGGGGTCCTACAAGAGACCCAGTACTTC
cdr3_aa: CASGNGVLQETQYF

v_call: TRBV3-1
j_call: TRBJ2-7
d_call: TRBD2
clone_size: -
cdr3_nt: TGTGCCAGCACCGGACTAGTCGGCGAGCAGTACTTC
cdr3_aa: CASTGLVGEQYF

v_call: TRBV4-2
j_call: TRBJ2-6
d_call: -
clone_size: few
cdr3_nt: TGTGCCAGCAGCTCCAAAGGGGGAGCGGGGGCCAACGTCCTGACTTTC
cdr3_aa: CASSSKGGAGANVLTF

v_call: TRBV24-1
j_call: TRBJ2-1
d_call: TRBD1
clone_size: -
cdr3_nt: TGTGTCACCAGTGAGGCGGGACAGGCCTACAATGAGCAGTTCTTC
cdr3_aa: CVTSEAGQAYNEQFF

v_call: TRBV10-3
j_call: TRBJ2-1
d_call: TRBD2
clone_size: many
cdr3_nt: TGTGCCATCAGAGGTTCTGGGACTAGCGACAATGAGCAGTTCTTC
cdr3_aa: CAIRGSGTSDNEQFF

v_call: TRBV5-1
j_call: TRBJ2-5
d_call: TRBD1
clone_size: many
cdr3_nt: TGTGCCAGCAGTTTAGGACAGGGAGGAGAGACCCAGTACTTC
cdr3_aa: CASSLGQGGETQYF